Listed below are T cell receptor beta chains from one sample, sequenced in a study of blood T cell repertoires in COVID-19. The data were produced by immunoSEQ multiplex PCR, yet TCRdb's version contains in-frame clones alone and is incomplete. The table has over 200,000 clones, around 80% seen once. Source material: PBMCs or T cells enriched from blood (not recorded which). These receptors were taken from a man in his fifties or sixties who had recovered from COVID-19. The CDR3 runs from the conserved cysteine through the conserved F or W. The D gene is left open where the match is weak. The size of a clone is reported for some rows only, either as once, few or many, or as a class for expanded clones.

>12|TRBJ2-5|TRBV18|-|-
CASSPTPGTQYF
TGTGCCAGCTCACCAACCCCGGGGACCCAGTACTTC
>13|TRBJ1-2|TRBV6-2/TRBV6-3|-|TRBD1
CASSQTGAQGYTF
TGTGCCAGCAGTCAAACAGGGGCTCAAGGCTACACCTTC
>18|TRBJ1-2|TRBV6-2/TRBV6-3|few|TRBD1
CASSHPQSRQGRGYGYTF
TGTGCCAGCAGTCACCCACAATCTCGACAGGGTCGGGGGTATGGCTACACCTTC
>14|TRBJ1-5|TRBV4-1|-|-
CASSRDNSNQPQHF
TGCGCCAGCAGCCGAGACAATAGCAATCAGCCCCAGCATTTT
>14|TRBJ1-4|TRBV3-1/TRBV3-2|-|-
CASSLKTFREKLFF
TGTGCCAGCAGCTTAAAAACTTTTCGGGAAAAACTGTTTTTT
>13|TRBJ2-7|TRBV19|-|TRBD2
CASSPAGTREQYF
TGTGCCAGTAGCCCAGCCGGGACTAGAGAGCAGTACTTC
>14|TRBJ1-2|TRBV7-2|-|-
CASSLAGTTYGYTF
TGTGCCAGCAGCTTAGCCGGGACAACCTATGGCTACACCTTC
>14|TRBJ2-1|TRBV7-2|-|-
CASSLGRVSNEQFF
TGTGCCAGCAGCTTAGGTCGAGTGAGCAATGAGCAGTTCTTC
>15|TRBJ1-6|TRBV27|-|TRBD1
CASSTTGLGNSPLHF
TGTGCCAGCAGTACGACAGGGTTGGGGAATTCACCCCTCCACTTT
>16|TRBJ1-5|TRBV3-1/TRBV3-2|-|TRBD1
CASSQGTGQGGQPQHF
TGTGCCAGCAGCCAAGGGACGGGACAGGGAGGGCAGCCCCAGCATTTT
>13|TRBJ1-1|TRBV6-5|-|-
CASQRSLNTEAFF
TGTGCCAGCCAACGGAGCCTGAACACTGAAGCTTTCTTT
>12|TRBJ2-7|TRBV6-5|-|TRBD1
CASRGDSYEQYF
TGTGCCAGCAGGGGGGACAGCTACGAGCAGTACTTC
>17|TRBJ2-2|TRBV4-1|-|TRBD1
CASSQFMTGEFPGELFF
TGCGCCAGCAGCCAATTCATGACAGGGGAGTTTCCCGGGGAGCTGTTTTTT
>16|TRBJ2-2|TRBV7-2|-|-
CASSTRGGRDTGELFF
TGTGCCAGCAGCACCCGGGGTGGCCGGGACACCGGGGAGCTGTTTTTT
>15|TRBJ1-5|TRBV24-1|-|-
CATSSGGAGNQPQHF
TGTGCCACCAGTTCTGGAGGGGCAGGGAATCAGCCCCAGCATTTT
>15|TRBJ1-5|TRBV4-3|-|-
CASSQETGINQPQHF
TGCGCCAGCAGCCAAGAGACAGGCATCAATCAGCCCCAGCATTTT
>17|TRBJ2-1|TRBV20-1|-|TRBD2
CSASGSRGARSYNEQFF
TGCAGTGCTAGTGGATCGCGGGGGGCCCGCTCCTACAATGAGCAGTTCTTC
>12|TRBJ1-1|TRBV5-4|-|-
CASSLDRGEAFF
TGTGCCAGCAGCTTGGACCGCGGTGAAGCTTTCTTT
>13|TRBJ1-2|TRBV6-5|-|-
CASSRGGAGGYTF
TGTGCCAGCAGCCGCGGGGGAGCGGGTGGCTACACCTTC
>15|TRBJ1-2|TRBV27|-|-
CASSFRWQGNYGYTF
TGTGCCAGCAGTTTTAGGTGGCAGGGAAACTATGGCTACACCTTC
>17|TRBJ2-1|TRBV21-1|-|-
CASSPTGRPCSYNEQFF
TGTGCCAGCAGCCCCACCGGCAGGCCTTGCTCCTACAATGAGCAGTTCTTC
>15|TRBJ1-2|TRBV2|-|-
CASTSLPGASYGYTF
TGTGCCAGCACCTCCCTTCCAGGGGCTTCATATGGCTACACCTTC
>14|TRBJ1-1|TRBV19|-|TRBD1
CASSIQGATTEAFF
TGTGCCAGTAGTATTCAGGGGGCTACTACTGAAGCTTTCTTT
>16|TRBJ1-2|TRBV19|-|TRBD1
CASSRQGRGANYGYTF
TGTGCCAGTAGTAGACAGGGGAGAGGAGCTAACTATGGCTACACCTTC
>13|TRBJ2-1|TRBV30|-|TRBD2
CAVTGSGGAGQFF
TGTGCCGTCACGGGTAGCGGGGGGGCCGGGCAGTTCTTC
>17|TRBJ1-2|TRBV27|-|TRBD1
CASSRRGDRLKDYGYTF
TGTGCCAGCAGTCGCAGGGGGGATCGGTTGAAGGACTATGGCTACACCTTC
>15|TRBJ1-2|TRBV7-9|-|-
CASSLSDRSNYGYTF
TGTGCCAGCAGCTTGTCCGACAGGAGTAACTATGGCTACACCTTC
>15|TRBJ2-1|TRBV12-5|-|-
CASGEADRTYNEQFF
TGTGCTAGTGGCGAAGCGGACCGGACTTACAATGAGCAGTTCTTC
>13|TRBJ2-1|TRBV19|-|-
CACRGPTYNEQFF
TGTGCCTGTCGAGGGCCGACCTACAATGAGCAGTTCTTC
>15|TRBJ2-3|TRBV7-2|-|-
CASSLLSLGTDTQYF
TGTGCCAGCAGCTTACTCAGTCTGGGCACAGATACGCAGTATTTT